Below, 26 T cell receptor beta chains from the same sample are listed, as sequenced in a study of breast tumors, draining lymph nodes, adjacent tissues. TCRdb ran MiXCR on the multiplex PCR reads and lists one entry per CDR3 protein. In the table there are roughly 130,000 distinct CDR3 sequences, nearly 20% of which are singletons. Breast cancer patients provided tissue from their axillary draining lymph nodes. Source material: axillary lymph node tissue. The source of these receptors is a female donor with breast cancer. Some clones in this sample may be carry-over from other donors' samples.

This clonotype was recorded at least ten times. The rearrangement links TRBV10-1 to TRBJ2-1, with 8 bases identical to TRBD2. The ends lost 6 bases at V and 8 bases at J; junction bases unmatched: 6. This CDR3 contains 13 residues. CDR1 and CDR2 (germline): WNHNN, SYGVQD (reference sequence). DNA of the CDR3: TGCGCCAGCAGGGCGGGGGGTAGCGATGAGCAGTTCTTC. Encoded protein: CASRAGGSDEQFF.

There are many counts of this clonotype. This chain joins TRBV10-3 and TRBJ2-3, with TRBD2 identical over 8 bases. Germline V gives CDR1 ENHRY, CDR2 SYGVKD. The CDR3 contains 16 residues. The V and J ends lost 0 bases and 6 bases, in that order; junction bases with no gene match: 8. The CDR3 is CAISESTGGPGDTQYF. CDR3 nucleotides: TGTGCCATCAGTGAGTCGACGGGGGGGCCTGGGGATACGCAGTATTTT.

This clonotype was seen many times. The V call is TRBV5-1, the J call TRBJ2-1; TRBD2 matches at 10 bases. CDR1 and CDR2 from the germline V gene are SGHRS and YFSETQ. Unmatched junction bases numbered 8, after V lost 2 bases and J lost 9 bases. The CDR3 is 15 residues long. The CDR3 DNA follows: TGCGCCAGCAGCTTTACCAGCGGGAGGGCAAGTGAGCAGTTCTTC. Protein product: CASSFTSGRASEQFF.

The CDR3 DNA reads as TGTGCCAGCAGTTCGTTGGACACTAGCAATCAGCCCCAGCATTTT. Translated: CASSSLDTSNQPQHF. The chain links TRBV27 to TRBJ1-5; D might be TRBD1 (5 bases). V lost 4 bases, J lost 0 bases, and 10 bases lay in between. Germline CDR1 is MNHEY and CDR2 is SMNVEV (reference sequence). The CDR3 consists of 15 residues.

This clonotype was detected many times. The gene calls are TRBV10-3 and TRBJ2-5; D perhaps matches TRBD1 (5 bases). The V end was cut by 0 bases, the J end by 2 bases, with 10 bases between. CDR3 length: 15 amino acids. Germline-derived CDR1 and CDR2 are ENHRY and SYGVKD. The DNA of the CDR3 is TGTGCCATCAGTGAGTCGGACAAACCACAAGAGACCCAGTACTTC. Its protein product is CAISESDKPQETQYF.

This clonotype was observed a handful of times. This chain connects TRBV28 to TRBJ2-3; TRBD1 agrees at 10 bases. After removal of 6 bases from V and 0 bases from J, the junction contained 0 bases not matched to a gene. CDR1 is MDHEN, CDR2 SYDVKM, per germline. The CDR3 is 14 amino acids. The CDR3 here is CASRDRGSTDTQYF. CDR3 coding DNA: TGTGCCAGCAGGGACAGGGGGAGCACAGATACGCAGTATTTT.

This clonotype was seen ten or more times. The gene calls are TRBV6-5 and TRBJ2-5, with a weak D call TRBD1 (6 bases). Per germline, CDR1 MNHEY and CDR2 SVGAGI. This CDR3 spans 13 amino acids. V dropped 5 bases and J dropped 3 bases, with 10 bases sitting between them. Here the CDR3 DNA reads TGTGCCAGCAGTGGGACACCGAAAGAGACCCAGTACTTC. This gives the protein CASSGTPKETQYF.

This clonotype was counted ten times or more. The rearrangement links TRBV7-2 to TRBJ2-3, with 11 bases lining up with TRBD2. Germline CDR1 SGHTA, CDR2 FQGNSA. The trim removed 3 bases at V and 6 bases at J, leaving 11 bases unmatched. There are 17 residues in the CDR3. The DNA of the CDR3 is TGTGCCAGCAGCTTTGTTGCTAGCGGGGGGCTTCGCGATACGCAGTATTTT. Encoded protein: CASSFVASGGLRDTQYF.

Turning to this clonotype: This may stem from a read error, because a much larger clone lies one nucleotide away. This rearrangement joins TRBV6-5 to TRBJ1-5; a possible D gene is TRBD1 (6 bases). Germline V gene lookup returns CDR1 MNHEY and CDR2 SVGAGI. This CDR3 spans 13 amino acids. V lost 6 bases and J lost 5, with 11 bases in between. The CDR3 bases are TGTGCCAGCAGGACCGGGGGCTATCAGCCCCAGCATTTT. It yields the protein CASRTGGYQPQHF.

In regard to this clonotype: A read error may explain this, as a much larger clone is one base away. This chain uses TRBV20-1 with TRBJ2-2; 10 positions agree with TRBD2. Per germline, CDR1 DFQATT and CDR2 SNEGSKA (reference sequence). J gave up 8 bases and V 6 bases, and 6 bases lay outside the gene matches. There are 13 residues in the CDR3. This CDR3 reads CSAMGTSAGELFF. The CDR3 DNA reads as TGCAGTGCAATGGGGACTAGCGCGGGGGAGCTGTTTTTT.

As regards this clonotype: A much more abundant neighbour one base away suggests this may be a read error. This chain uses TRBV5-6 with TRBJ1-2; D gene uncertain. There are 12 residues in the CDR3. Germline V gene lookup returns CDR1 SGHDT and CDR2 YYEEEE. Trimming pared 10 bases from V and 3 bases from J, leaving 13 bases between. CDR3 DNA sequence: TGTGCCGGCACCCGAAGGGACTATGGCTACACCTTC. Amino acids: CAGTRRDYGYTF.

This clonotype was seen many times. This chain links TRBV2 with TRBJ2-7; 11 nucleotides align to TRBD2. Looked up from germline, CDR1 is SNHLY and CDR2 is FYNNEI. The CDR3 loop spans 13 amino acids. V dropped 6 bases and J dropped 3; count of bases not matched to a gene: 1. CDR3 sequence (DNA): TGTGCCAGCAGAACTAGCGGGGGCTACGAGCAGTACTTC. Translated, it gives CASRTSGGYEQYF.

Comment on this clonotype: This may be a read error: a much more frequent sequence differs by one nucleotide. The V and J genes are TRBV10-3 and TRBJ2-1; no clear D. Germline lookup yields CDR1 ENHRY and CDR2 SYGVKD. The CDR3 totals 13 residues. Trimming cost V 10 bases and J 10 bases, with 20 bases left between them. This chain's CDR3 is CASRTTGTKEQFF. The CDR3 DNA is TGTGCCAGCAGGACGACTGGAACAAAAGAGCAGTTCTTC.

Worth noting for this clonotype: A clone one base away is much larger, so this may be a read error. The chain combines TRBV9 with TRBJ2-2, with a tentative D call TRBD1 (6 bases). Germline V gene data show CDR1 as SGDLS and CDR2 as YYNGEE. CDR3 length: 15 amino acids. The DNA of the CDR3 is TGTGCCAGCAGCGTTGACAGGACGAACACCCGGGAGCTGTTTTTT. Translation: CASSVDRTNTRELFF.

Comments on this clonotype: This may arise from a read error, as a much more abundant clone is one base away. The chain recombines TRBV24-1 with TRBJ2-2, with D possibly being TRBD2 (5 bases). Looked up from germline, CDR1 is KGHDR and CDR2 is SFDVKD. The CDR3 covers 15 residues. In DNA, the CDR3 is TGTGCCACCAGCCCCCGGACCTTTAACACCGGGGAGCTGTCTTTT. It yields the protein CATSPRTFNTGELSF.

This clonotype was found many times. The chain has TRBV12-3 or TRBV12-4 and TRBJ2-1; 11 bases fit TRBD2. The CDR3 runs 16 residues. Germline trimming cut 5 bases from V and 8 bases from J; bases unmatched to any gene: 11. The CDR3 nucleotides are TGTGCCAGCAGTCAACGAAGTAGCGGGGGGGGGGATGAGCAGTTCTTC. It is translated as CASSQRSSGGGDEQFF.

The sample holds many counts of this clonotype. CDR3 sequence: CASSEWTQYF. The CDR3 DNA reads as TGTGCCAGCAGTGAATGGACCCAGTACTTC. The chain has TRBV2 and TRBJ2-5, with D uncertain. V was trimmed by 2 bases and J by 7 bases, leaving 2 bases between them. From germline, CDR1 is SNHLY and CDR2 FYNNEI. This CDR3 comprises 10 residues.

This clonotype was recorded at least ten times. The gene calls are TRBV7-2 and TRBJ2-7, with 7 bases lining up with TRBD2. Germline CDR1 SGHTA, CDR2 FQGNSA. Trimming removed 10 bases from V and 4 bases from J; junction bases left unmatched: 4. This CDR3 comprises 11 residues. DNA for the CDR3: TGTGCCACCCAGCGGGAATACGAGCAGTACTTC. The encoded protein is CATQREYEQYF.

This clonotype was seen repeatedly, ten times or more. The chain joins TRBV20-1 to TRBJ2-7; D may match TRBD1 or TRBD2 (5 bases each). The CDR3 runs 14 residues. Germline values: CDR1 DFQATT, CDR2 SNEGSKA (reference sequence). V dropped 5 bases and J dropped 3 bases, with 17 bases sitting between them. The CDR3 coding sequence is TGCAGTGCTGAAAGGGACGGACCTTACTACGAGCAGTACTTC. Protein product: CSAERDGPYYEQYF.

This clonotype was counted at least ten times. The chain employs TRBV4-1 and TRBJ2-3, with a weak D call TRBD2 (6 bases). The germline V gene encodes CDR1 MGHRA and CDR2 YSYEKL. Trimming took 0 bases from V and 7 from J, leaving 14 bases between them. The CDR3 has 15 amino acids. The CDR3 DNA is TGCGCCAGCAGCCAAGATGGGCGGGACCTACATACGCAGTATTTT. Its protein is CASSQDGRDLHTQYF.

The J gene is TRBJ2-1, the V gene TRBV6-8, with TRBD1 matching over 10 bases. The CDR3 totals 18 residues. Germline V gives CDR1 MNHGY, CDR2 SAAAGT. J gave up 6 bases and V 1 base, and 12 bases lay outside the gene matches. This CDR3 is CASSYLQIRDRGGNEQFF. In DNA, the CDR3 is TGTGCCAGCAGTTACTTACAAATCCGGGACAGGGGAGGCAATGAGCAGTTCTTC.

To note about this clonotype: It may be a read error: a sequence one base away is much more abundant. The CDR3 is CASGPGGTAKNIQYF. CDR3 nucleotides: TGCGCCAGCGGCCCGGGCGGGACAGCCAAAAACATTCAGTACTTC. The gene calls are TRBV5-1 and TRBJ2-4; a possible D gene is TRBD2 (6 bases). The germline gives CDR1 SGHRS, CDR2 YFSETQ. Trimming stripped 7 bases from V and 0 bases from J, with 14 bases between. This CDR3 is built from 15 residues.

The chain couples TRBV6-5 to TRBJ1-6; D may be TRBD1 (6 bases). V lost 6 bases to trimming and J lost 6 bases, with 21 bases between them. Per germline, CDR1 MNHEY and CDR2 SVGAGI. The CDR3 consists of 17 residues. CDR3 in amino acids: CASSQTGHRTSNSPLHF. The CDR3 region has the DNA TGTGCCAGCAGCCAAACGGGACACAGGACATCTAATTCACCCCTCCACTTT.

This clonotype has at least ten counts. The genes are TRBV4-2 and TRBJ2-2; TRBD2 agrees at 11 bases. The germline V gene has CDR1 LGHNA and CDR2 YNFKEQ. The J segment lost 2 bases and the V segment lost 4 bases, leaving 3 bases of the junction unmatched. This CDR3 comprises 16 residues. The CDR3 DNA is TGTGCCAGCAGCCCGCTAGCGGGGGGAAACACCGGGGAGCTGTTTTTT. As protein: CASSPLAGGNTGELFF.

This clonotype was seen only once. This sequence joins TRBV9 and TRBJ1-2, with D perhaps TRBD1 (5 bases). CDR1 SGDLS and CDR2 YYNGEE come from the germline V gene. V lost 4 bases, J lost 4 bases, and 17 bases lay in between. This CDR3 spans 15 amino acids. Written as DNA, the CDR3 is TGTGCCAGCAGCTTTCGGCAAACAGGATCCTATGGCTACACCTTC. Amino acid sequence: CASSFRQTGSYGYTF.

The rearrangement joins TRBV18 to TRBJ2-3; 9 positions agree with TRBD1. CDR3 length: 16 residues. The J segment lost 6 bases and the V segment lost 3 bases, leaving 10 bases of the junction unmatched. The V gene's germline CDR1 is KGHSH and CDR2 LQKENI. This chain's CDR3 is CASSPRSGQGMDTQYF. DNA for the CDR3: TGTGCCAGCTCACCTCGCTCAGGACAGGGGATGGATACGCAGTATTTT.